This T cell receptor beta chain stems from a study of cytomegalovirus exposure and HLA in healthy donors. PCR involved 60 Vbeta and 13 Jbeta primers. Here immunoSEQ multiplex PCR was the method, and the copy in TCRdb shows in-frame clones only, minus some. This table lists some 34,000 clones. Germline CDR1 SEHNR, CDR2 FQNEAQ (reference sequence). CDR3 length equals 15 residues. V lost 5 bases to trimming and J lost 5 bases; unmatched junction nucleotides: 8. This receptor was taken from a man in his forties in good health and CMV-seronegative. Sequenced material: PBMCs. The chain is built from TRBV7-9 and TRBJ2-7, with 11 bases that match TRBD2. The CDR3 loop reads CASSTRLAGIHEQYF. Here the CDR3 DNA reads TGTGCCAGCAGCACAAGACTAGCGGGAATACACGAGCAGTACTTC.